The rows below give T cell receptor beta chains drawn from one sample of a study of cytomegalovirus exposure and HLA in healthy donors. Some clones are missing from TCRdb's copy, which holds only in-frame ones; the method was immunoSEQ multiplex PCR. The table lists 160,000 or so clones, less than 90% of them singletons, with 0.8% to 1.3% in the top ten. Sequencing input: PBMCs. These receptors were collected from a man aged 25-45 years in good health and CMV-seronegative. The CDR3 runs from the conserved cysteine through the conserved F or W. The D gene is left open where the match is weak. Clone size, where shown, is once, few, many, or a class for clones that have expanded.

CDR3 length,V gene,D gene,J gene,clone size,CDR3 protein,CDR3 DNA
16,TRBV4-3,TRBD2,TRBJ2-7,few,CASSQDPRDYSFEQYF,TGCGCCAGCAGCCAAGATCCCCGGGACTACTCCTTCGAGCAGTACTTC
16,TRBV6-6,TRBD1,TRBJ1-5,.,CASHRGQGGSNQPQHF,TGTGCCAGCCATAGGGGGCAGGGAGGAAGCAATCAGCCCCAGCATTTT
15,TRBV10-2,.,TRBJ1-4,.,CASSESRGSNEKLFF,TGCGCCAGCAGTGAGTCTCGAGGGTCGAATGAAAAACTGTTTTTT
14,TRBV7-9,TRBD1,TRBJ2-7,.,CASSFRDRGYEQYF,TGTGCCAGCAGCTTCCGGGACAGGGGCTACGAGCAGTACTTC
15,TRBV7-8,TRBD2,TRBJ2-1,few,CASSPSGFSYNEQFF,TGTGCCAGCAGCCCTAGCGGGTTTTCCTACAATGAGCAGTTCTTC
13,TRBV7-2,TRBD1,TRBJ1-2,.,CASSSGTGVGYTF,TGTGCCAGCAGCTCAGGGACAGGGGTTGGCTACACCTTC
15,TRBV19,TRBD1,TRBJ1-3,once,CASTEQGFSGNTIYF,TGTGCCAGTACAGAACAGGGGTTTTCTGGAAACACCATATATTTT
16,TRBV28,.,TRBJ1-1,.,CASSLFPSDRYTEAFF,TGTGCCAGCAGTTTATTTCCTAGTGACAGGTACACTGAAGCTTTCTTT
16,TRBV6-5,TRBD2,TRBJ2-1,.,CASSYRGLAKVNEQFF,TGTGCCAGCAGTTACCGAGGACTAGCGAAGGTCAATGAGCAGTTCTTC
16,TRBV28,TRBD1,TRBJ2-7,.,CASSFSRTGYPYEQYF,TGTGCCAGCAGTTTCTCCAGGACAGGATACCCTTACGAGCAGTACTTC
16,TRBV30,.,TRBJ1-5,.,CAWSVNRVVGNQPQHF,TGTGCCTGGAGTGTCAACAGGGTAGTAGGAAATCAGCCCCAGCATTTT
13,TRBV7-8,.,TRBJ2-3,.,CASSLVRADTQYF,TGTGCCAGCAGCTTAGTGAGGGCAGATACGCAGTATTTT
14,TRBV6-5,TRBD1,TRBJ2-2,once,CASTRDRDTGELFF,TGTGCCAGCACCCGGGACAGGGACACCGGGGAGCTGTTTTTT
16,TRBV28,TRBD1,TRBJ1-1,.,CASSLDRDPRGTEAFF,TGTGCCAGCAGCCTCGACAGGGATCCGAGAGGCACTGAAGCTTTCTTT
14,TRBV19,.,TRBJ1-4,.,CASTPVATNEKLFF,TGTGCCAGTACCCCCGTTGCAACTAATGAAAAACTGTTTTTT
15,TRBV30,TRBD2,TRBJ2-5,.,CAWRIGTSGIGTQYF,TGTGCCTGGAGGATTGGGACTAGCGGTATTGGAACCCAGTACTTC
15,TRBV29-1,TRBD1,TRBJ1-4,.,CSVLPGGQGPEKLFF,TGCAGCGTCCTACCTGGGGGACAGGGGCCTGAAAAACTGTTTTTT
15,TRBV19,.,TRBJ1-5,.,CASSTGARTDQPQHF,TGTGCCAGTAGTACAGGGGCCAGGACCGATCAGCCCCAGCATTTT
15,TRBV7-2,TRBD1,TRBJ1-4,.,CASSYLGTGTEKLFF,TGTGCCAGCAGCTACCTCGGGACAGGGACGGAAAAACTGTTTTTT
16,TRBV15,TRBD2,TRBJ2-5,.,CATSRISGGGQETQYF,TGTGCCACCAGCAGAATTAGCGGGGGGGGCCAAGAGACCCAGTACTTC
15,TRBV7-9,TRBD1,TRBJ2-3,few,CASSLGTEDTDTQYF,TGTGCCAGCAGCTTGGGGACAGAGGACACAGATACGCAGTATTTT
17,TRBV7-8,.,TRBJ1-5,.,CASSLAGHRYSNQPQHF,TGTGCCAGCAGCTTAGCCGGTCATCGATATAGCAATCAGCCCCAGCATTTT
15,TRBV6-1,.,TRBJ2-1,.,CASSERGGRGNEQFF,TGTGCCAGCAGCGAGAGGGGGGGGCGAGGTAATGAGCAGTTCTTC
19,TRBV5-6,TRBD1,TRBJ2-5,.,CASKEITGTGDLYQETQYF,TGTGCCAGCAAAGAGATCACCGGGACAGGGGACCTGTACCAAGAGACCCAGTACTTC
14,TRBV29-1,.,TRBJ1-1,few,CSVVLAGVGTEAFF,TGCAGCGTTGTGCTGGCAGGGGTAGGCACTGAAGCTTTCTTT
15,TRBV7-6,.,TRBJ1-4,once,CASSSSGIGGGKLFF,TGTGCCAGCAGTTCGTCAGGGATTGGGGGGGGAAAACTGTTTTTT
12,TRBV30,.,TRBJ2-7,.,CALDRFSYEQYF,TGTGCCTTAGACAGGTTCTCCTACGAGCAGTACTTC
16,TRBV6-5,.,TRBJ2-7,few,CASSYSTGDFGYEQYF,TGTGCCAGCAGTTACTCCACTGGGGACTTCGGCTACGAGCAGTACTTC
10,TRBV7-2,.,TRBJ2-1,.,CASSRNEQFF,TGTGCCAGCAGCCGCAATGAGCAGTTCTTC
14,TRBV5-1,TRBD1,TRBJ1-1,few,CASSRDSMNTEAFF,TGCGCCAGCAGTCGGGACAGCATGAACACTGAAGCTTTCTTT
15,TRBV2,TRBD1,TRBJ1-5,.,CASKRDRVSAQPQHF,TGTGCCAGCAAGCGCGACAGGGTCTCTGCTCAGCCCCAGCATTTT
14,TRBV19,.,TRBJ1-5,.,CASSIRQRLQPQHF,TGTGCCAGTAGTATCCGGCAGAGACTTCAGCCCCAGCATTTT
13,TRBV2,TRBD1,TRBJ2-7,.,CASNRGDGYEQYF,TGTGCCAGCAACAGGGGCGATGGTTACGAGCAGTACTTC
15,TRBV19,.,TRBJ2-1,.,CASSSDRSSYNEQFF,TGTGCCAGTAGTTCCGACAGGAGCTCCTACAATGAGCAGTTCTTC
16,TRBV19,TRBD1,TRBJ1-1,.,CASSIGYRGLDREAFF,TGTGCCAGTAGTATAGGATACAGGGGGCTAGACCGAGAAGCTTTCTTT
15,TRBV7-6,.,TRBJ2-5,.,CASSLAGGLQETQYF,TGTGCCAGCAGCTTAGCTGGGGGACTCCAAGAGACCCAGTACTTC
15,TRBV6-1,.,TRBJ2-7,.,CASSDRRDGSYEQYF,TGTGCCAGCAGTGATAGGCGGGACGGCTCCTACGAGCAGTACTTC
13,TRBV30,TRBD1,TRBJ1-5,.,CAWSQGGVGPQHF,TGTGCCTGGAGTCAAGGGGGCGTGGGGCCCCAGCATTTT
16,TRBV6-1,.,TRBJ1-1,.,CASSGAGGLMNTEAFF,TGTGCCAGCAGTGGGGCGGGGGGGCTAATGAACACTGAAGCTTTCTTT
16,TRBV19,TRBD1,TRBJ1-1,.,CASSQPGGGEITEAFF,TGTGCCAGTAGTCAACCAGGGGGCGGAGAGATCACTGAAGCTTTCTTT
15,TRBV6-5,.,TRBJ1-2,.,CASSGRGAGSYGYTF,TGTGCCAGCAGTGGTCGAGGTGCGGGGTCCTATGGCTACACCTTC
14,TRBV5-1,TRBD1,TRBJ2-7,.,CASSTGTVTYEQYF,TGCGCCAGCAGCACCGGGACAGTGACCTACGAGCAGTACTTC
14,TRBV5-1,TRBD2,TRBJ2-1,.,CASSELAGNNEQFF,TGCGCCAGCAGTGAACTAGCGGGGAACAATGAGCAGTTCTTC